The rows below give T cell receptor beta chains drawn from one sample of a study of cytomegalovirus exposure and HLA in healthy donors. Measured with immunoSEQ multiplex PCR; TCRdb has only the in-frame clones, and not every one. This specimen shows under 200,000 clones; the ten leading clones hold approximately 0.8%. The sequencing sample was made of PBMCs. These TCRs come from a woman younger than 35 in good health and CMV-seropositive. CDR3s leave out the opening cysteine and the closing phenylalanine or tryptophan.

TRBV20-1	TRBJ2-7	SARGGDEQY
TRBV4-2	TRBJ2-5	ASSQNRDRETQY
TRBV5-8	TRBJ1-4	ASSLGGQRRAKLF
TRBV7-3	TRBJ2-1	ASSLGAGPGVNEQF
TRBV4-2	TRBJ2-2	ASSQDNSREESTGELF
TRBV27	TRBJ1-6	ASSLSGLVYNSPLH
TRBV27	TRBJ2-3	ASSPLSSGGQGSRTDTQY
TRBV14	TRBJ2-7	ASSQSRQGWDEQY
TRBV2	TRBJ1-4	ASEALGPHEKLF
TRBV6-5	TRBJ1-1	ASSLTQGVWAF
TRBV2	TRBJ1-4	ASRADRGPEKLF
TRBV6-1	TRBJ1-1	ASSDWTGRTEAF
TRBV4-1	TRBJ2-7	ASSQARGTSGAGSYEQY
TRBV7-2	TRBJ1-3	ASSTQTGGGNTIY
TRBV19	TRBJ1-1	ATSLGTEAF
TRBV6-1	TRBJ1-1	ASSARAGQEAF
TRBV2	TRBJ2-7	ASSLNEYDYEQY
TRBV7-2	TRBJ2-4	ASSLSSGMGTIQY
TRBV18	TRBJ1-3	ASSPPGGNTIY
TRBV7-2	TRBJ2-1	ASSPRESRNNEQF
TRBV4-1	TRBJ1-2	ASSPRGLPNSYGYT
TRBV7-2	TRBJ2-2	ASKEYVGGSTGELF
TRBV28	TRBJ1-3	ASSFKGLQSGNTIY
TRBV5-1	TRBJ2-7	ASNSGLAGGGTDLAYEQY
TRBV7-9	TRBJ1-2	ASSFRDRGNGYT
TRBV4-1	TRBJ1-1	ASSQDTVVGDRDTEAF
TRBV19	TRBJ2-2	ASSTKQGAEAGELF
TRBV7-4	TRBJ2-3	ASRSGTSGRGSTDTQY
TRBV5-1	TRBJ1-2	ASRLGGSYGYT
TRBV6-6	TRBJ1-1	ASSSRTGEAF
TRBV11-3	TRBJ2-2	ASSSGRGNTGELF
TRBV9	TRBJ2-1	ASSVTGGFYNEQF
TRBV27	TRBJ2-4	ASSPRLAGSAKNIQY
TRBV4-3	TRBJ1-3	ASSQGSLSGNTIY
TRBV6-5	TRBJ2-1	ASTIAGSGEQF
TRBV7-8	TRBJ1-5	ASSLEAGGSRQPQH
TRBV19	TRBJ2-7	ASSPRRDRAYEQY
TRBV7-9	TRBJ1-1	ASSLYAETEAF
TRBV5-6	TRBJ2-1	ASSIAGGPYNEQF
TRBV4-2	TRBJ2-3	ASSRLLAGGTDTQY
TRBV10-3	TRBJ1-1	AISRTGDTEAF
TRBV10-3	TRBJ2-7	AISTVTYEQY
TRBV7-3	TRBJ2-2	ASSLRLAGDNTGELF
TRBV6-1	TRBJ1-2	ASSERFDRGGGYT
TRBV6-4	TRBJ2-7	ASSDPGGGVPFREQY
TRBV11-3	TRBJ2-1	ASSLAPAGSLF
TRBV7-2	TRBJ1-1	ASSLVGGATEAF
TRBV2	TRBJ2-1	ASSLKEEQF
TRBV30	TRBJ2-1	AWSVGAARRNEQF
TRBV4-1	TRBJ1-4	ASSQVSSPYRGEKLF
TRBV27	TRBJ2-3	ASRYRVRTDTQY
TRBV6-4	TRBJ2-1	ASSDGAGGNEQF
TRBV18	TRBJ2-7	ASSRDSPYEQY
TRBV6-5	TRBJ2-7	ASSYTGTSGQHEQY
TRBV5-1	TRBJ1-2	ASSRDRGGGYT
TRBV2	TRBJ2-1	ASSRSLNEQF
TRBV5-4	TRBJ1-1	ASSLGVAAEAF